This T cell receptor beta chain was profiled in a study of naive and memory T cell subsets. This clonotype was counted many times. CMV status came from CD4+ T cell IFNgamma after overnight CMV lysate stimulation of fresh PBMCs. Four subsets defined by CD45RA and CD27 were sorted after CD3, CD4, CD8 and live/dead staining. Trimming took 4 bases from V and 0 from J, leaving 6 bases between them. The CDR3 is made up of 13 amino acids. Germline CDR1 WSHSY, CDR2 SAAADI. An equimolar mix of two oligonucleotides served as the beta constant-region primer for TRBC1 and TRBC2. Nested alpha and beta constant-region primers with the SP2 primer drove four PCR rounds on ligated cDNA. TCRdb re-derived calls from the UMI-ligation and nested PCR reads in MiXCR, one entry per CDR3 protein. The table records more than 100,000 distinct CDR3 sequences, 30% to 45% of them present only once.

The chain uses TRBV10-2 and TRBJ1-1; D is unclear. Sequencing was done on a sample of central memory CD4+ T cells from blood. This clonotype was obtained from a human donor in good health. The CDR3 DNA is TGCGCCAGCAGTGGTGCGGTGAACACTGAAGCTTTCTTT. It encodes CASSGAVNTEAFF.